This T cell receptor beta chain was documented in a study of T-cell reconstitution after alpha-beta-depleted transplantation in children. The authors prepared the TCRbeta library with unique molecular identifiers. MiXCR was run by TCRdb on the PCR reads, yielding one entry per CDR3 protein. The top ten clones hold 2.2% of a sample with about 600,000 distinct CDR3 sequences, under 15% of them seen once. In the case of this clonotype: Its antigen remains unknown.

Overall study results and limits: In patients about two months after transplant, alpha-beta T cells reportedly arose from several hundred expanded graft clones. Most T-cell counts and diversity one year after the transplant came from T cells that were newly produced. Day-60 TCRbeta diversity that was high in some patients was derived from surviving recipient T cells and thymic progenitors.

CDR3 size: 17 residues. V lost 0 bases to trimming and J lost 1 base, with 16 bases between them. Germline V gene lookup returns CDR1 SGHNT and CDR2 YYREEE (reference sequence). This chain uses TRBV5-4 with TRBJ2-5; no definite D call. The sample was PBMCs, mostly from graft donor cells, taken 360 days after TCRalphabeta/CD19-depleted stem cell transplant. The sequence derives from a male patient younger than 18 who had a stem cell transplant for acute myeloid leukemia, so the T cells may come from the graft donor. CDR3 bases: TGTGCCAGCAGCTTGGCGGCTTGGCACAGATCCCAAGAGACCCAGTACTTC. This encodes CASSLAAWHRSQETQYF.